This TCR beta chain was identified during a study of CD8+CD57+ T cells in acquired aplastic anemia. Background on the study: Across the sorted CD4+ and CD8+ cells, DNA amounts averaged about 3.2 ug. Study-wide results and caveats: Patients and controls were found to share more than 25 CD8+ CDR3 sequences. Statistical testing detected no significant gap in CD8+ Simpson's diversity between patients and controls.

Genomic DNA templated the TCR beta VDJ and CDR3 profiling. Each CDR3 protein gets one entry after TCRdb re-called the reads with MiXCR. The sample includes 250,000 to 300,000 distinct CDR3 sequences, approximately 55% of them seen just once. V dropped 4 bases and J dropped 5; count of bases not matched to a gene: 3. In germline, CDR1 is SGHNT, CDR2 YYREEE (reference sequence). The CDR3 has 13 residues. Concerning this clonotype itself: Its antigen remains unknown.

This chain joins TRBV5-4 and TRBJ1-1, with 9 nucleotides matching TRBD1. Sequencing was done on a sample of sorted CD4+, CD8+, or CD8+CD57+ T cells (not recorded which) from PBMCs. This clonotype was sampled from a human donor with severe aplastic anemia or a healthy control (not recorded which). DNA for the CDR3: TGTGCCAGCAGCCGACAGGGGGAGACTGAAGCTTTCTTT. Protein: CASSRQGETEAFF.